The clone carrying this TCR beta chain was seen more than once but under ten times. From germline, CDR1 is MDHEN and CDR2 SYDVKM. J gave up 2 bases and V 6 bases, and 7 bases lay outside the gene matches. The CDR3 covers 15 residues. These data are taken from a study of molecular identifiers for immune sequencing clone quantification. MiXCR, applied by TCRdb to the PCR reads, yields one record per CDR3 protein. The data contain about half a million distinct CDR3 sequences, 20% to 25% of them singletons. The sequencing sample was made of naive CD8+ T cells from blood, with Jurkat cell RNA spiked in. As to subset: FACS-sorted CD8+CD4-CCR7+CD45RA+ naive T cells. The origin of this receptor is a human donor in good health. Some libraries in this study had Jurkat cell RNA spiked in. The V call is TRBV28, the J call TRBJ2-7; 10 bases map to TRBD2. The CDR3 coding sequence is TGTGCCAGCAGCTCTCAGCGGGAGGGACCCTACGAGCAGTACTTC. Translated, it gives CASSSQREGPYEQYF.